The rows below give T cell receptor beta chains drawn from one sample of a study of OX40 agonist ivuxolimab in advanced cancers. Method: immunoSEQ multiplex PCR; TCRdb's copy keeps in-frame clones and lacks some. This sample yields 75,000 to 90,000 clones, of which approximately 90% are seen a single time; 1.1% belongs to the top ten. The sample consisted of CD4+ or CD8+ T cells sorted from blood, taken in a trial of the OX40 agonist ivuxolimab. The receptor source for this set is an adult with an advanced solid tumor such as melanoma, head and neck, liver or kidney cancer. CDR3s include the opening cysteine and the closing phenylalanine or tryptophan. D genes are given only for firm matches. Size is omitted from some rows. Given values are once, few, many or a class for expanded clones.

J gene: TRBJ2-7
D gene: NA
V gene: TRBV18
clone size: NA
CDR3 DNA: TGTGCCAGCTCACCACCGAACGGCTACGAGCAGTACTTC
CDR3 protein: CASSPPNGYEQYF

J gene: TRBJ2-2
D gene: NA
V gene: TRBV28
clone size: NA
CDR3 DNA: TGTGCCAGCAGTACGACACCACCCACCGGGGAGCTGTTTTTT
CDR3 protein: CASSTTPPTGELFF

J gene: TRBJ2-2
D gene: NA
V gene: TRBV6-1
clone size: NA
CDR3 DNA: TGTGCCAGCAGTGGCAGGGAGGCCGGGGAGCTGTTTTTT
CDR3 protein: CASSGREAGELFF

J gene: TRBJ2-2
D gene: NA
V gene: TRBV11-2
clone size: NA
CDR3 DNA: TGTGCCAGCAGTTATGGACAGACGAGAACCGGGGAGCTGTTTTTT
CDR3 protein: CASSYGQTRTGELFF

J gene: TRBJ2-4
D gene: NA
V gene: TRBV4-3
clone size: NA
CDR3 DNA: TGCGCCAGCAGCCAGTTAGTCGGAACCAAAAACATTCAGTACTTC
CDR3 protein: CASSQLVGTKNIQYF

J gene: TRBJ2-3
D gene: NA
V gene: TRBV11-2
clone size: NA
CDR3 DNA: TGTGCCAGCAGTTCGAGTCACACAGATACGCAGTATTTT
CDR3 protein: CASSSSHTDTQYF

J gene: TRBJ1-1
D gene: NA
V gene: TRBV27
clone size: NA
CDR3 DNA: TGTGCCAGCAGTTTGGGGACGTTGAACACTGAAGCTTTCTTT
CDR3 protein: CASSLGTLNTEAFF

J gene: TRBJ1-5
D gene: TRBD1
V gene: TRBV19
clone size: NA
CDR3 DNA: TGTGCCACACAAACTCCGGGACAGAATCAGCCCCAGCATTTT
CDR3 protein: CATQTPGQNQPQHF

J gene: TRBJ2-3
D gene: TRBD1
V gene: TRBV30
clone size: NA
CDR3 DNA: TGTGCCTGGAGTGTCGGGACAGGGGGCACAGATACGCAGTATTTT
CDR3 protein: CAWSVGTGGTDTQYF

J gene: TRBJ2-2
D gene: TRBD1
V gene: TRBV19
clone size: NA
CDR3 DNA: TGTGCCAGTAGTGATCGCCGAAGACAGGGCGGCGGGGAGCTGTTTTTT
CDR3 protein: CASSDRRRQGGGELFF

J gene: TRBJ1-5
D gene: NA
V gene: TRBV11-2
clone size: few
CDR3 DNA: TGTGCCAGCAGCGCTGACAGGAGGCAGCCCCAGCATTTT
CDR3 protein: CASSADRRQPQHF

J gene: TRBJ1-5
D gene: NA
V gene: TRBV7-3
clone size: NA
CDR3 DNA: TGTGCCAGCAGCGCCTTACAGGGTGGCAATCAGCCCCAGCATTTT
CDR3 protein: CASSALQGGNQPQHF

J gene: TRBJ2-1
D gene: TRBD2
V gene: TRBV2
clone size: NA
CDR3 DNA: TGTGCCAGGTCGACTAGCGGGCTTTACAATGAGCAGTTCTTC
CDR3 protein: CARSTSGLYNEQFF

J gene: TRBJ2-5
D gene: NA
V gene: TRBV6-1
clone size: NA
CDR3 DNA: TGTGCCAGCAGTGACAGGGCTTTGGAGACCCAGTACTTC
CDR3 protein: CASSDRALETQYF

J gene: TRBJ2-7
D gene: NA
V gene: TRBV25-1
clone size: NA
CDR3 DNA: TGTGCCAGCAGTGAGACCGGGGAAAAGGCCTACGAGCAGTACTTC
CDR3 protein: CASSETGEKAYEQYF

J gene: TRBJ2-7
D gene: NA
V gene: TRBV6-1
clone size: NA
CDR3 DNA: TGTGCCAGCACTGCGGGACCCAGCTCCTACGAGCAGTACTTC
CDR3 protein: CASTAGPSSYEQYF

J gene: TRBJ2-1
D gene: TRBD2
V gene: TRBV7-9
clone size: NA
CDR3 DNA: TGTGCCAGCAGCCCAAATGGCTTAGCGGGACCCCGCTACAATGAGCAGTTCTTC
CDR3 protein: CASSPNGLAGPRYNEQFF

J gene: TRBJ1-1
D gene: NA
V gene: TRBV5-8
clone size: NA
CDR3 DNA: TGTGCCAGCAGTCCCGGGACACTCAACACTGAAGCTTTCTTT
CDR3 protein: CASSPGTLNTEAFF

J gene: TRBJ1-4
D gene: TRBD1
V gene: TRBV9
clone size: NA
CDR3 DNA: TGTGCCAGCAGCGTAGCTCTGACAGGGGAGGATGAAAAACTGTTTTTT
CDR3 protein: CASSVALTGEDEKLFF

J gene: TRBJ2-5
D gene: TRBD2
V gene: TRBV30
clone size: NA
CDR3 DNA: TGTGCCTGGAGTCGGACTAGCGGGAGAGAGACCCAGTACTTC
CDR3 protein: CAWSRTSGRETQYF

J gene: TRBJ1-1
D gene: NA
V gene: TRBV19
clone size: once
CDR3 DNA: TGTGCCAGTAAGCAGCATATGAACACTGAAGCTTTCTTT
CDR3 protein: CASKQHMNTEAFF

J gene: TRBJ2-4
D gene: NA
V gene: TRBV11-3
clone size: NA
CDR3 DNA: TGTGCCAGCAGCTTAGTTTTAAACATTCAGTACTTC
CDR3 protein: CASSLVLNIQYF

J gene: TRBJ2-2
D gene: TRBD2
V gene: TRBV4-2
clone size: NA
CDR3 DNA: TGTGCCAGCAGCCAAGATGGTGCGGGAGCGTTTACCGGGGAGCTGTTTTTT
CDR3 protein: CASSQDGAGAFTGELFF

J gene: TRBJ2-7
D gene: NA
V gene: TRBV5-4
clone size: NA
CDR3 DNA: TGTGCCAGCAACCGCCCAGGGTCCTACGAGCAGTACTTC
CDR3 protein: CASNRPGSYEQYF

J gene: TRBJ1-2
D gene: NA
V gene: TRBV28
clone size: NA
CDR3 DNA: TGTGCCAGCAAAACCGTTTCCAATTATGGCTACACCTTC
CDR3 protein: CASKTVSNYGYTF

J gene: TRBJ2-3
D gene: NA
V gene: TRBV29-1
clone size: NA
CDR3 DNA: TGCAGCGTTGCCTTGGGACACATTAACACAGATACGCAGTATTTT
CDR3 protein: CSVALGHINTDTQYF

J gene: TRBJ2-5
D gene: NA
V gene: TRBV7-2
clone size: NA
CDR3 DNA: TGTGCCAGCAGCCCCCGCAGGGAGACCCAGTACTTC
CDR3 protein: CASSPRRETQYF

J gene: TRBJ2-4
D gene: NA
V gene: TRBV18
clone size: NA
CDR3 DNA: TGTGCCAGCTCACCCACGGGGACTTTAAACATTCAGTACTTC
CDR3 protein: CASSPTGTLNIQYF

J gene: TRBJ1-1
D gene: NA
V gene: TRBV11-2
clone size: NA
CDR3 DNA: TGTGCCAGCCACAAGTTGGCCACTGAAGCTTTCTTT
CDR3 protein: CASHKLATEAFF

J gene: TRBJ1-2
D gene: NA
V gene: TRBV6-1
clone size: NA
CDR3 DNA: TGTGCCAGCCAGGGAGGGAACTATGGCTACACCTTC
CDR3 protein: CASQGGNYGYTF

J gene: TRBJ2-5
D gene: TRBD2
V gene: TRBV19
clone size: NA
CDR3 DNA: TGTGCCAGTAGTATGATAGCGGGAGACGAGACCCAGTACTTC
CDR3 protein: CASSMIAGDETQYF

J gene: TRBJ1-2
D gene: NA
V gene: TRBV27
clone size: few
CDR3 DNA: TGTGCCAGTCTTCCTTTGCCCCTGGTAGGCGGCTACACCTTC
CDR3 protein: CASLPLPLVGGYTF

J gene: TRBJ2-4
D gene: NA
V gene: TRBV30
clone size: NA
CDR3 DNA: TGTGCCTGGAGAGGACAGTCCAACATTCAGTACTTC
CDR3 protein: CAWRGQSNIQYF

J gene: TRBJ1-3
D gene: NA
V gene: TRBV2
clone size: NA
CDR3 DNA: TGTGCCAGCAGTGAACCCCCAGGGAGAGGAAACACCATATATTTT
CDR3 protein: CASSEPPGRGNTIYF

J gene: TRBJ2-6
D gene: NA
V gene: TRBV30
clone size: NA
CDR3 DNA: TGTGCCTGGTTCCGACTAGGCTCCCCCGGGGCCAACGTCCTGACTTTC
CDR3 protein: CAWFRLGSPGANVLTF